The TCR beta chain described here comes from a study of blood T cells in healthy people across ages. For the study at large: Capture via template switching afforded approximately one barcoded beta molecule per two T cells.

V trimming: 2 bases; J trimming: 8 bases; junction bases outside the gene matches: 7. CDR3 length equals 14 residues. Germline V lookup: CDR1 SGDLS, CDR2 YYNGEE. With a J-beta primer mix and a sample-barcoded 5' primer, a second PCR ran roughly 7 to 11 cycles. Every sample produced at least 3 million CDR3-containing paired-end reads. TCRdb ran MiXCR on the 5' RACE reads and lists one entry per CDR3 protein. The profile shows 720,000 or so distinct CDR3 sequences, roughly 43% of them singletons. Sequencing was performed on blood. The rearrangement joins TRBV9 to TRBJ2-3; 8 nucleotides line up with TRBD2. This clonotype originated in an elderly man in good health. This CDR3 reads CASSVRGEGGTQYF. The CDR3 DNA follows: TGTGCCAGCAGCGTGCGGGGGGAAGGGGGTACGCAGTATTTT.